This passage covers 28 T cell receptor beta chains from one sample sequenced in a study of beta chain features in type 1 diabetes. Study findings and constraints: Shortening of TCRB CDR3s, moderate but significant, appeared in all four CD4+ subsets of Type 1 diabetes patients.

The sequenced template was cDNA made from the entire isolated RNA. The repertoire was sequenced with immunoSEQ multiplex PCR; TCRdb's copy has only in-frame clones and lacks some. The sample records 45,000 to 60,000 clones, just under 65% being singletons. These receptors' targets are unknown. What was sequenced was stem cell memory CD4+ T cells from blood. These receptors were collected from a woman aged 25 to 39 with type 1 diabetes.

This clone occurred once. The chain is built from TRBV30 and TRBJ2-7; no definite D call. The V gene lost 3 bases and the J gene lost 5 bases, with 11 bases spanning the gap. The CDR3 loop spans 12 amino acids. CDR1 and CDR2 from the germline V gene are GTSNPN and SVGIG (reference sequence). CDR3 in amino acids: CAWSPVSHEQYF. The CDR3 bases are TGTGCCTGGAGCCCAGTATCCCACGAGCAGTACTTC.

This clone showed up just a few times. V and J are TRBV30 and TRBJ2-1; 9 bases are shared with TRBD2. The CDR3 covers 14 residues. The V gene's germline CDR1 is GTSNPN and CDR2 SVGIG (reference sequence). The junction had 2 bases not matched to a gene; V was cut back by 5 bases and J by 0 bases. Written as DNA, the CDR3 is TGTGCCTGGGATAGCGGGAGCTCCTACAATGAGCAGTTCTTC. Translating it yields CAWDSGSSYNEQFF.

V and J are TRBV11-3 and TRBJ1-2; TRBD1 matches at 10 bases. Germline V lookup: CDR1 SGHNT, CDR2 YENEEA. V dropped 5 bases and J dropped 4; count of bases not matched to a gene: 7. The CDR3 spans 15 residues. The CDR3 sequence is CASSPGQGVTYGYTF. The CDR3 region has the DNA TGTGCCAGCAGCCCCGGACAGGGGGTTACCTATGGCTACACCTTC.

The V call is TRBV18, the J call TRBJ1-1; D not certain. Germline V gives CDR1 KGHSH, CDR2 LQKENI. Deletions cut 2 bases from V and 3 bases from J, with 7 bases between. The CDR3 loop spans 13 amino acids. The CDR3, as DNA: TGTGCCAGCTCACCATCTTCGTACACTGAAGCTTTCTTT. Translation: CASSPSSYTEAFF.

This clone has only one observation. The rearrangement uses TRBV19 and TRBJ1-4, with 8 nucleotides matching TRBD1. Trimming at V came to 4 bases and at J to 10 bases, leaving 8 bases not matched to a gene. CDR1 is LNHDA and CDR2 is SQIVND in the germline V gene (reference sequence). This CDR3 is built from 14 residues. CDR3 residues: CASSRDRTYGKLFF. CDR3 bases: TGTGCCAGTAGTAGGGACAGGACATATGGAAAACTGTTTTTT.

The chain employs TRBV29-1 and TRBJ2-3; D is perhaps TRBD2 (7 bases). With 5 bases removed from V and 2 bases from J, the gap between germline ends came to 14 bases. The CDR3 loop spans 14 amino acids. Per germline, CDR1 SQVTM and CDR2 ANQGSEA. The CDR3 protein is CSVKLGGATDTQYF. CDR3 nucleotide sequence: TGCAGCGTTAAGCTGGGGGGGGCCACAGATACGCAGTATTTT.

The gene calls are TRBV5-1 and TRBJ2-1, with D hard to call. Trimming removed 4 bases from V and 3 bases from J, with 8 bases in between. CDR1 is SGHRS and CDR2 is YFSETQ in the germline V gene. The CDR3 sequence is 13 residues long. CDR3 protein: CASSRTDYNEQFF. The CDR3 DNA sequence: TGCGCCAGCAGCCGAACAGACTACAATGAGCAGTTCTTC. Drawing the rest from reference TRBV5-1 and TRBJ2-1, the complete variable domain is KAGVTQTPRYLIKTRGQQVTLSCSPISGHRSVSWYQQTPGQGLQFLFEYFSETQRNKGNFPGRFSGRQFSNSRSEMNVSTLELGDSALYLCASSRTDYNEQFFGPGTRLTVL.

The J gene is TRBJ1-2, the V gene TRBV28, with 8 nucleotides matching TRBD1. The CDR3 extends over 12 amino acids. CDR1 and CDR2 from the germline V gene are MDHEN and SYDVKM. With 5 bases clipped from V and 7 bases from J, the junction kept 3 bases outside the gene matches. CDR3 residues: CASSIGTGGYTF. The CDR3 DNA reads TGTGCCAGCAGTATAGGGACAGGTGGCTACACCTTC.

The chain carries TRBV4-1 and TRBJ2-5; 8 bases match TRBD1. The DNA end favors TRBJ2-7, so the J call may be wrong. CDR1 is MGHRA, CDR2 YSYEKL, per germline. The CDR3 is 16 residues long. For the CDR3, the DNA is TGCGCCAGCAGCCAGCATTCCGGGACAGGACAGTACGAGCAGTACTTC. Translating gives CASSQHSGTGQYEQYF.

This chain uses TRBV19 with TRBJ1-2; 8 positions match TRBD1. The CDR3 length is 17 residues. V gave up 5 bases and J gave up 1 base; unmatched junction bases: 12. Germline loops: CDR1 LNHDA, CDR2 SQIVND (reference sequence). The CDR3 reads CASSSGVGRGHNYGYTF. CDR3 coding DNA: TGTGCCAGTAGTTCGGGAGTTGGCAGGGGGCATAACTATGGCTACACCTTC.

The CDR3 reads CASSDQGAIYGYTF. In DNA form, the CDR3 reads TGTGCCAGCAGTGACCAGGGGGCCATCTATGGCTACACCTTC. V and J are TRBV2 and TRBJ1-2, with 8 bases identical to TRBD1. Germline V gene lookup returns CDR1 SNHLY and CDR2 FYNNEI. V lost 3 bases and J lost 4; bases outside the gene matches: 4. This CDR3 has 14 amino acids.

The chain carries TRBV11-1 and TRBJ2-7; 10 nucleotides align to TRBD1. The J segment lost 2 bases and the V segment lost 4 bases, leaving 5 bases of the junction unmatched. The CDR3 spans 15 residues. Germline CDR1 is SGHAT and CDR2 is FQDESV (reference sequence). CDR3 residues: CASSSSGQGAYEQYF. CDR3 nucleotide sequence: TGTGCCAGCAGCTCATCCGGACAGGGGGCCTACGAGCAGTACTTC.

The V gene is TRBV27, the J gene TRBJ2-7, with D perhaps matching TRBD1 (7 bases). CDR3 length: 14 amino acids. The V and J ends lost 2 bases and 2 bases respectively, with 10 bases between them. Germline V gives CDR1 MNHEY, CDR2 SMNVEV (reference sequence). The CDR3 region is CASSLAGQTYEQYF. The CDR3 nucleotides read TGTGCCAGCAGTTTAGCGGGACAGACCTACGAGCAGTACTTC.

The chain joins TRBV6-5 to TRBJ2-1; TRBD1 aligns across 10 bases. This CDR3 is 15 amino acids long. Germline CDR1 and CDR2: MNHEY and SVGAGI. Germline trimming cut 7 bases from V and 7 bases from J; bases unmatched to any gene: 10. Here the CDR3 DNA reads TGTGCCAGCACCCCAGGGGGACAGGGGATGAATGAGCAGTTCTTC. Translated: CASTPGGQGMNEQFF.

The table lists this clone with a few counts. This rearrangement joins TRBV19 to TRBJ2-2; D is perhaps TRBD1 (5 bases). Germline V gene data show CDR1 as LNHDA and CDR2 as SQIVND (reference sequence). The CDR3 totals 14 residues. Trimming took 5 bases from V and 3 from J, leaving 10 bases between them. CDR3 nucleotides: TGTGCCAGTAGTGCCAGGGTTGACACCGGGGAGCTGTTTTTT. Protein product: CASSARVDTGELFF. Based on the CDR3 plus reference TRBV19 and TRBJ2-2, the full variable domain is DGGITQSPKYLFRKEGQNVTLSCEQNLNHDAMYWYRQDPGQGLRLIYYSQIVNDFQKGDIAEGYSVSREKKESFPLTVTSAQKNPTAFYLCASSARVDTGELFFGEGSRLTVL.

J is TRBJ2-7 and V is TRBV27; perhaps TRBD2 as D (6 bases). CDR1 and CDR2 (germline): MNHEY, SMNVEV (reference sequence). The CDR3 runs to 12 residues. The V end lost 6 bases, the J end lost 6 bases, and 12 bases lay between the germline ends. The DNA for the CDR3 is TGTGCCAGCAGACTGATGGGGGGCGAGCAGTACTTC. Its translation: CASRLMGGEQYF.

The rearrangement links TRBV28 to TRBJ2-1; TRBD2 aligns across 7 bases. V shed 8 bases and J 0 bases; nucleotides not matched to a gene: 10. Germline V lookup: CDR1 MDHEN, CDR2 SYDVKM. This CDR3 contains 16 residues. DNA of the CDR3: TGTGCCAGCCCCCCCTTAGCGGGCAGCTCCTACAATGAGCAGTTCTTC. This sequence encodes CASPPLAGSSYNEQFF.

The V and J genes are TRBV30 and TRBJ1-3; TRBD1 is a possible D gene (5 bases). There are 14 residues in the CDR3. Looked up from germline, CDR1 is GTSNPN and CDR2 is SVGIG (reference sequence). V was pared by 8 bases and J by 4 bases, with 18 bases between. The CDR3 region is CAHRRAGAGNTIYF. The CDR3 coding sequence is TGTGCCCACAGGAGGGCAGGCGCCGGAAACACCATATATTTT.

The CDR3 region is CAWSPLAGAPDTQYF. CDR3 DNA: TGTGCCTGGAGTCCCCTAGCGGGAGCCCCAGATACGCAGTATTTT. This rearrangement joins TRBV30 to TRBJ2-3, with 10 positions matching TRBD2. The CDR3 extends over 15 amino acids. V lost 2 bases to trimming and J lost 4 bases; unmatched junction nucleotides: 6. Germline-derived CDR1 and CDR2 are GTSNPN and SVGIG (reference sequence).

The chain carries TRBV2 and TRBJ1-4; TRBD1 is a possible D gene (5 bases). The CDR3 totals 13 residues. V dropped 10 bases and J dropped 7 bases, with 16 bases sitting between them. Germline-derived CDR1 and CDR2 are SNHLY and FYNNEI. CDR3 sequence (DNA): TGTGCCAACCGACAGCTTTCGGGTGAAAAACTGTTTTTT. The encoded protein is CANRQLSGEKLFF.

This rearrangement joins TRBV14 to TRBJ2-7, with a tentative D call TRBD1 (6 bases). Trimming pared 4 bases from V and 3 bases from J, leaving 10 bases between. CDR3 length equals 13 residues. In germline, CDR1 is SGHDN, CDR2 FVKESK. The CDR3, as DNA: TGTGCCAGCAGCCGGCAGGGGTACTACGAGCAGTACTTC. Translated, it gives CASSRQGYYEQYF.

V is TRBV28 and J is TRBJ1-2; no firm D call. V lost 7 bases and J 0 bases, leaving 12 bases between the germline ends. CDR3 length: 14 amino acids. Germline lookup yields CDR1 MDHEN and CDR2 SYDVKM. The CDR3 DNA is TGTGCCAGCACCCTGCACCCAGCTAACTATGGCTACACCTTC. Amino acids: CASTLHPANYGYTF.

The V and J genes are TRBV28 and TRBJ2-7; 9 nucleotides align to TRBD1. CDR1 is MDHEN, CDR2 SYDVKM, per germline. The CDR3 spans 14 residues. With 3 bases clipped from V and 6 bases from J, the junction kept 6 bases outside the gene matches. The CDR3 coding sequence is TGTGCCAGCAGTTTTCCACCGACAGGGGGCGAGCAGTACTTC. Translated: CASSFPPTGGEQYF. Full variable domain (missing parts from reference TRBV28 and TRBJ2-7): DVKVTQSSRYLVKRTGEKVFLECVQDMDHENMFWYRQDPGLGLRLIYFSYDVKMKEKGDIPEGYSVSREKKERFSLILESASTNQTSMYLCASSFPPTGGEQYFGPGTRLTVT.

The rearrangement links TRBV29-1 to TRBJ2-1; 14 bases are a match to TRBD2. V dropped 7 bases and J dropped 4; count of bases not matched to a gene: 6. Germline V gives CDR1 SQVTM, CDR2 ANQGSEA. This CDR3 is built from 15 residues. CDR3 amino acids: CSAKGTSGSYNEQFF. Here the CDR3 DNA reads TGCAGCGCCAAGGGGACTAGCGGGAGTTACAATGAGCAGTTCTTC.

CDR3 in amino acids: CASSWTSGYEQYF. CDR3 nucleotides: TGCGCCAGCAGCTGGACTAGCGGATACGAGCAGTACTTC. This rearrangement joins TRBV5-1 to TRBJ2-5; 10 bases map to TRBD2. The J call is doubtful: the DNA matches TRBJ2-7 better. The CDR3 sequence is 13 residues long. The germline CDR1 and CDR2 sequences are SGHRS and YFSETQ.

The V and J genes are TRBV7-9 and TRBJ2-3; 10 nucleotides match TRBD2. The CDR3 runs to 14 residues. The V segment lost 5 bases and the J segment 5 bases; nucleotides outside the gene matches: 4. Per germline, CDR1 SEHNR and CDR2 FQNEAQ (reference sequence). CDR3: CASSAGTSVDTQYF. As DNA, the CDR3 is TGTGCCAGCAGCGCCGGGACTAGCGTAGATACGCAGTATTTT. Looking up the rest from reference TRBV7-9 and TRBJ2-3 gives the full variable domain: DTGVSQNPRHKITKRGQNVTFRCDPISEHNRLYWYRQTLGQGPEFLTYFQNEAQLEKSRLLSDRFSAERPKGSFSTLEIQRTEQGDSAMYLCASSAGTSVDTQYFGPGTRLTVL.

The rearrangement uses TRBV19 and TRBJ1-2; a weak D match, TRBD1 (5 bases). The CDR3 runs to 11 residues. V was trimmed by 9 bases and J by 6 bases, leaving 11 bases between them. Germline CDR1 and CDR2: LNHDA and SQIVND (reference sequence). CDR3: CASQRGDGYTF. The CDR3 coding sequence is TGTGCCAGCCAAAGGGGTGATGGCTACACCTTC. Complete variable domain (other parts from reference TRBV19 and TRBJ1-2): DGGITQSPKYLFRKEGQNVTLSCEQNLNHDAMYWYRQDPGQGLRLIYYSQIVNDFQKGDIAEGYSVSREKKESFPLTVTSAQKNPTAFYLCASQRGDGYTFGSGTRLTVV.

The chain is built from TRBV7-9 and TRBJ2-3, with 9 positions matching TRBD2. Trimming took 1 base from V and 7 from J; bases not matched to a gene: 9. Germline V gives CDR1 SEHNR, CDR2 FQNEAQ (reference sequence). The length of the CDR3 is 16 residues. The CDR3 DNA reads as TGTGCCAGCAGCTTAGGGGTTCGAGCGGGAGGTCATACGCAGTATTTT. It translates to CASSLGVRAGGHTQYF.